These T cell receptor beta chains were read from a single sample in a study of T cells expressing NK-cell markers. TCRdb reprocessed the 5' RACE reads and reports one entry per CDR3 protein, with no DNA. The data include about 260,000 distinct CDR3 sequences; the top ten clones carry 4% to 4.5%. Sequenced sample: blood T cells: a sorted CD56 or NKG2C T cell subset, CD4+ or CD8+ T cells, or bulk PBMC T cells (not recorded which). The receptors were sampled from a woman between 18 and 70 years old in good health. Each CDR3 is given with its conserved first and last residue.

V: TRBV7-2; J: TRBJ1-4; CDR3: CASRTYNPGGEKLFF
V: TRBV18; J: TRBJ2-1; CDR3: CASSPNINEQFF
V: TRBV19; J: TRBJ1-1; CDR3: CASSIRSGLNTEAFF
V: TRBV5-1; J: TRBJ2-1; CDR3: CASSLARGGNNEQFF
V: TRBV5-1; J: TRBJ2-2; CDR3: CASSSERAGGPGAGELFF
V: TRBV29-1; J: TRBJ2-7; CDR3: CSVEAVDYEQYF
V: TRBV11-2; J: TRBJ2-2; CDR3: CASSPRFPGGAGELFF
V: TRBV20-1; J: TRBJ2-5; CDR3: CSAKRLGDFLPQQYF
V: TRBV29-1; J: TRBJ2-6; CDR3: CSGIGGAGANVLTF
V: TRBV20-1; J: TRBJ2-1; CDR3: CSAVPGLVSNSYNEQFF
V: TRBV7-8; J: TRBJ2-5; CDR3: CASAPGGWAQETQYF
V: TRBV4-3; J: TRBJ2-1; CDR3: CASSQGSSGYNEQFF
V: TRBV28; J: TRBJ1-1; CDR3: CASSLIRRDTEAFF
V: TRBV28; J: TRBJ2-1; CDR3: CASSLRTGGVNEQFF
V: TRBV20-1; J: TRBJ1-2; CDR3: CSAKGAAGGYTF
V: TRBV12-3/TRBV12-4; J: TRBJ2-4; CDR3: CASSHPGTGAKNIQYF
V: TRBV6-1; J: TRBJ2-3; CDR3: CASSPVAGAADTQYF
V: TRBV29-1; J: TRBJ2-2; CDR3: CSVDRLHGELFF
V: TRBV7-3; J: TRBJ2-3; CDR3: CASSLGERNTDTQYF
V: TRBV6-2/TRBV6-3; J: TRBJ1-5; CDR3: CASSYSVGLPQHF
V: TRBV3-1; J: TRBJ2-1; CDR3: CASRRGGAAFF
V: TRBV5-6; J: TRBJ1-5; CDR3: CASSLGDRAHQPQHF
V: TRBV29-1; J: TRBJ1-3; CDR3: CSVDGTGSGNTIYF
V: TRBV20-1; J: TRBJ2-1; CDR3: CSAPKGLEYEQFF